Each of the 28 T cell receptor beta chains below was sequenced from the same sample in a study of cytomegalovirus exposure and HLA in healthy donors. The data were produced by immunoSEQ multiplex PCR, yet TCRdb's version contains in-frame clones alone and is incomplete. In the table there are around 99,000 clones, 85% to 90% of which are singletons. Sequencing was performed on PBMCs. The receptors originated from a young woman in good health and CMV-seronegative.

This sequence joins TRBV9 and TRBJ2-1, with D perhaps TRBD1 (5 bases). Germline CDR1 and CDR2: SGDLS and YYNGEE. The CDR3 length is 13 residues. The V end lost 1 base, the J end lost 7 bases, and 9 bases lay between the germline ends. The CDR3 DNA reads as TGTGCCAGCAGCGTACAGGGCAGGAATGAGCAGTTCTTC. It specifies CASSVQGRNEQFF.

This chain joins TRBV5-1 and TRBJ2-1; 10 nucleotides line up with TRBD1. Germline assignment: CDR1 SGHRS and CDR2 YFSETQ. J was trimmed by 5 bases and V by 5 bases; bases with no gene match: 10. There are 16 residues in the CDR3. CDR3 in amino acids: CASSKLSGQGNNEQFF. The CDR3 DNA reads TGCGCCAGCAGTAAATTATCGGGACAGGGGAACAATGAGCAGTTCTTC. Looking up the rest from reference TRBV5-1 and TRBJ2-1 gives the full variable domain: KAGVTQTPRYLIKTRGQQVTLSCSPISGHRSVSWYQQTPGQGLQFLFEYFSETQRNKGNFPGRFSGRQFSNSRSEMNVSTLELGDSALYLCASSKLSGQGNNEQFFGPGTRLTVL.

The rearrangement joins TRBV6-4 to TRBJ2-1; perhaps TRBD1 as D (5 bases). Germline assignment: CDR1 MRHNA and CDR2 SNTAGT. Between the trimmed V and J ends, which lost 5 bases and 5 bases, there was a span of 10 bases. The CDR3 contains 13 residues. The CDR3 sequence: CASSLRAHNEQFF. The CDR3 coding sequence is TGTGCCAGCAGTCTCAGGGCACACAATGAGCAGTTCTTC.

This clone was observed a single time. The gene calls are TRBV5-1 and TRBJ1-1; D is uncertain. The germline gives CDR1 SGHRS, CDR2 YFSETQ. V was clipped by 0 bases and J by 0 bases, with 6 bases between them. The CDR3 has 14 amino acids. CDR3 in amino acids: CASSLVQLNTEAFF. The DNA for the CDR3 is TGCGCCAGCAGCTTGGTACAGCTGAACACTGAAGCTTTCTTT.

V is TRBV4-3 and J is TRBJ2-7; 8 nucleotides line up with TRBD1. The V segment lost 1 base and the J segment 0 bases; nucleotides outside the gene matches: 5. In germline, CDR1 is LGHNA, CDR2 YSLEER. The CDR3 contains 16 residues. The CDR3, as DNA: TGCGCCAGCAGCCAAGGTCCTACAGGGGGCTCCTACGAGCAGTACTTC. Translated: CASSQGPTGGSYEQYF.

V usage is TRBV7-3 and J usage is TRBJ2-1, with 10 bases lining up with TRBD2. Germline CDR1 reads SGHTA; CDR2 reads FQGTGA. V gave up 2 bases and J gave up 7 bases; unmatched junction bases: 8. The CDR3 covers 16 residues. CDR3: CASSLGSSGGQNEQFF. The CDR3, as DNA: TGTGCCAGCAGCTTAGGGAGTAGCGGGGGGCAAAATGAGCAGTTCTTC.

This chain connects TRBV5-4 to TRBJ2-4; D ambiguous. V lost 0 bases and J lost 9, with 13 bases in between. The germline V gene encodes CDR1 SGHNT and CDR2 YYREEE (reference sequence). This CDR3 is built from 14 residues. CDR3 amino acids: CASSLEDGLGIQYF. The CDR3, as DNA: TGTGCCAGCAGCTTGGAGGATGGGCTCGGCATTCAGTACTTC.

The J gene is TRBJ1-2, the V gene TRBV7-9; D call uncertain. The V end was cut by 5 bases, the J end by 6 bases, with 13 bases between. CDR3 size: 13 residues. CDR1 is SEHNR and CDR2 is FQNEAQ in the germline V gene (reference sequence). The CDR3 loop reads CASSHGGLDGYTF. The CDR3, as DNA: TGTGCCAGCAGCCACGGAGGGCTGGATGGCTACACCTTC.

The chain has TRBV5-6 and TRBJ2-3, with D possibly matching TRBD1 (5 bases). This CDR3 contains 14 residues. CDR1 SGHDT and CDR2 YYEEEE come from the germline V gene. Between the trimmed V and J ends, which lost 1 base and 0 bases, there was a span of 6 bases. CDR3: CASSLRGSTDTQYF. DNA of the CDR3: TGTGCCAGCAGCTTGAGGGGTAGCACAGATACGCAGTATTTT.

This chain connects TRBV30 to TRBJ1-5; possibly TRBD1 for D (5 bases). This CDR3 region has 16 residues. Germline CDR1 and CDR2: GTSNPN and SVGIG (reference sequence). Trimming removed 0 bases at V and 6 bases at J, with 18 bases between. The CDR3 DNA follows: TGTGCCTGGAGTGTATCAGGGTCCGGTATTTCTCAGCCCCAGCATTTT. It is translated as CAWSVSGSGISQPQHF.

The J gene is TRBJ2-3, the V gene TRBV29-1, with TRBD1 identical over 8 bases. The length of the CDR3 is 15 residues. V dropped 6 bases and J dropped 1; count of bases not matched to a gene: 9. Germline values: CDR1 SQVTM, CDR2 ANQGSEA. The CDR3 nucleotides read TGCAGCGTGGAATCAGGGGGCGCCGGCACAGATACGCAGTATTTT. Translated: CSVESGGAGTDTQYF.

As for this clone: At one end the junction does not follow the germline gene, possibly because of a read error. The CDR3 sequence: CASSQELAGESVF. CDR3 nucleotide sequence: TGCGCCAGCAGCCAAGAACTAGCGGGGGAATCCGTCTTC. The chain uses TRBV4-3 and TRBJ2-1, with 11 positions matching TRBD2. CDR1 and CDR2 from the germline V gene are LGHNA and YSLEER. The CDR3 covers 13 residues.

The chain carries TRBV2 and TRBJ2-2; D may be TRBD1 (5 bases). The V end lost 4 bases, the J end lost 2 bases, and 11 bases lay between the germline ends. The CDR3 runs to 15 residues. Germline CDR1 reads SNHLY; CDR2 reads FYNNEI. The CDR3 sequence is CASSGSGYNTGELFF. As DNA, the CDR3 is TGTGCCAGCAGTGGGTCAGGGTACAACACCGGGGAGCTGTTTTTT.

V and J are TRBV6-1 and TRBJ2-3; TRBD2 agrees at 7 bases. CDR1 is MNHNS, CDR2 SASEGT, per germline. J lost 2 bases, V lost 6 bases, and 2 bases had no gene match. This CDR3 spans 13 amino acids. Here the CDR3 reads CASRAGTTDTQYF. DNA of the CDR3: TGTGCCAGCAGAGCGGGAACCACAGATACGCAGTATTTT.

The V gene is TRBV7-2, the J gene TRBJ1-2; 8 nucleotides align to TRBD1. This CDR3 region has 15 residues. Germline-derived CDR1 and CDR2 are SGHTA and FQGNSA. V dropped 4 bases and J dropped 8; count of bases not matched to a gene: 12. The CDR3 DNA follows: TGTGCCAGCAGCTCCCAAATACAGGGGGGGGAAGGCTACACCTTC. This encodes CASSSQIQGGEGYTF.

The V and J genes are TRBV27 and TRBJ2-7; 12 bases match TRBD2. Germline CDR1 reads MNHEY; CDR2 reads SMNVEV (reference sequence). This CDR3 spans 14 amino acids. V lost 5 bases to trimming and J lost 2 bases; unmatched junction nucleotides: 1. CDR3: CASSLAGGTYEQYF. DNA for the CDR3: TGTGCCAGCAGTCTAGCGGGGGGGACCTACGAGCAGTACTTC.

The rearrangement links TRBV27 to TRBJ2-1, with D uncertain. This CDR3 comprises 19 residues. Germline V CDR1 and CDR2: MNHEY, SMNVEV (reference sequence). V lost 6 bases, J lost 9 bases, and 33 bases lay in between. The CDR3 DNA reads as TGTGCCAGCAGCCCAAGTCACTACCTGACTGGAGCTCGGGTCCCTGAGCAGTTCTTC. Protein: CASSPSHYLTGARVPEQFF.

About this clone itself: Within the sample, other DNA sequences also encode this same CDR3. The V and J genes are TRBV27 and TRBJ2-3, with 15 bases lining up with TRBD2. The junction had 1 base not matched to a gene; V was cut back by 6 bases and J by 6 bases. Germline assignment: CDR1 MNHEY and CDR2 SMNVEV (reference sequence). The CDR3 has 14 amino acids. The CDR3: CASSGTSGRDTQYF. In nucleotides, the CDR3 is TGTGCCAGCAGCGGGACTAGCGGGAGGGATACGCAGTATTTT.

V is TRBV4-2 and J is TRBJ2-1, with a possible D match to TRBD2 (5 bases). Germline V gives CDR1 LGHNA, CDR2 YNFKEQ. The length of the CDR3 is 14 residues. Trimming pared 0 bases from V and 10 bases from J, leaving 13 bases between. The CDR3 nucleotides are TGTGCCAGCAGCCAAGAAATCGGCGAGCGGGAGCAGTTCTTC. Translation: CASSQEIGEREQFF.

This clone was seen a few times. The rearrangement uses TRBV4-3 and TRBJ1-2; D possibly corresponds to TRBD1 (5 bases). CDR1 is LGHNA, CDR2 YSLEER, per germline. CDR3 size: 13 residues. Deletions cut 1 base from V and 3 bases from J, with 6 bases between. CDR3 loop: CASSQGGHYGYTF. The CDR3 bases are TGCGCCAGCAGCCAAGGGGGCCACTATGGCTACACCTTC.

This CDR3 is CASSLTPGLAAYEQYF. The CDR3 nucleotides are TGTGCCAGCAGTTTAACACCGGGACTAGCGGCCTACGAGCAGTACTTC. V gene TRBV27 combines with J gene TRBJ2-7, with 11 nucleotides matching TRBD2. The CDR3 length is 16 residues. V gave up 2 bases and J gave up 2 bases; unmatched junction bases: 5. CDR1 and CDR2 from the germline V gene are MNHEY and SMNVEV (reference sequence).

The genes are TRBV18 and TRBJ1-2; TRBD1 is a possible D gene (5 bases). The CDR3 covers 14 residues. Trimming took 3 bases from V and 7 from J, leaving 15 bases between them. Germline CDR1 and CDR2: KGHSH and LQKENI. As DNA, the CDR3 is TGTGCCAGCTCACCGGGACGGGACTCATTTGGCTACACCTTC. This sequence encodes CASSPGRDSFGYTF. Full variable domain (missing parts from reference TRBV18 and TRBJ1-2): NAGVMQNPRHLVRRRGQEARLRCSPMKGHSHVYWYRQLPEEGLKFMVYLQKENIIDESGMPKERFSAEFPKEGPSILRIQQVVRGDSAAYFCASSPGRDSFGYTFGSGTRLTVV.

This chain links TRBV9 with TRBJ1-2; TRBD1 aligns across 7 bases. The CDR3 has 14 amino acids. CDR1 is SGDLS and CDR2 is YYNGEE in the germline V gene. V was clipped by 2 bases and J by 2 bases; unmatched bases: 3. The CDR3 sequence: CASSVGQRNYGYTF. The CDR3 region has the DNA TGTGCCAGCAGCGTGGGACAGAGAAACTATGGCTACACCTTC.

The chain has TRBV6-5 and TRBJ1-5, with 9 nucleotides matching TRBD1. CDR1 is MNHEY, CDR2 SVGAGI, per germline. CDR3 length: 12 amino acids. V gave up 8 bases and J gave up 4 bases; unmatched junction bases: 0. The CDR3 DNA reads TGTGCCAGCGGGACAGGGAATCAGCCCCAGCATTTT. Translation gives CASGTGNQPQHF.

On this clone itself: The sample carries other DNA sequences with the same CDR3. V gene TRBV7-9 combines with J gene TRBJ2-7; no clear D. Per the germline V gene, CDR1 is SEHNR and CDR2 is FQNEAQ (reference sequence). This CDR3 is built from 13 residues. V gave up 4 bases and J gave up 2 bases, with 9 bases separating them. The CDR3 region has the DNA TGTGCCAGCAGCTCCTCCGAGACCTACGAGCAGTACTTC. Its protein is CASSSSETYEQYF.

The gene calls are TRBV27 and TRBJ1-5, with 7 bases that match TRBD1. The CDR3 loop spans 15 amino acids. Germline CDR1 MNHEY, CDR2 SMNVEV (reference sequence). V shed 5 bases, J shed 5 bases, and the junction held 9 bases outside the gene matches. CDR3 sequence: CASSRLGDSYQPQHF. CDR3 bases: TGTGCCAGCAGTCGACTTGGGGACAGCTATCAGCCCCAGCATTTT.

This chain links TRBV30 with TRBJ2-3; perhaps TRBD1 as D (6 bases). Trimming removed 7 bases at V and 0 bases at J, with 14 bases between. Germline V lookup: CDR1 GTSNPN, CDR2 SVGIG (reference sequence). This CDR3 is built from 14 residues. The CDR3 region has the DNA TGTGCCTTTACCACAGGGCTGAGCACAGATACGCAGTATTTT. Residues: CAFTTGLSTDTQYF.

The chain employs TRBV5-6 and TRBJ2-1; 10 bases align to TRBD1. Germline loops: CDR1 SGHDT, CDR2 YYEEEE. With V trimmed by 5 bases and J by 4 bases, 6 bases remained unmatched. The CDR3 is 15 residues long. CDR3 amino acids: CASRSGQGQYNEQFF. Here the CDR3 DNA reads TGTGCCAGCAGGTCGGGACAGGGGCAATACAATGAGCAGTTCTTC.